The sequence of this T cell receptor (beta chain) was determined in a study of OX40 agonist ivuxolimab in advanced cancers. A note on the overall study: Ivuxolimab, which targeted the costimulatory receptor OX40 (CD134), was an agonistic, fully human IgG2 monoclonal antibody. Partial responses occurred in three dose-escalation patients, of whom one had hepatocellular carcinoma and two had cutaneous melanoma. In the dose-escalation cohort, about four fifths of patients were male, and the mean age was around 65 years with a range of about 20 to 79. Intravenous ivuxolimab was administered to patients every 2 weeks at six dose levels: 0.01, 0.1, 0.3, 1.5, 3 and 10 mg/kg. The point of sequencing TCRbeta in the periphery was to test whether ivuxolimab changed TCR sequence diversity and drove clonal T-cell expansion. Prior anti-PD-1, anti-PD-L1 or anti-CTLA-4 therapy was permitted, and approximately 39% of dose-escalation patients had received checkpoint inhibitors. The monotherapy dose-escalation portion (N of about 50 patients) of the phase I ivuxolimab trial is reported in the paper. Among the 52 dose-escalation patients, about 20 had hepatocellular carcinoma, roughly 15 melanoma, 9 renal cell carcinoma and 9 head and neck cancer.

The germline V gene (reference sequence) supplies CDR1 GTSNPN and CDR2 SVGIG. The V end loses 3 bases and the J end loses 3 bases, and a stretch of 21 bases separates them. The CDR3, from cysteine to phenylalanine, totals 16 residues. Only the CDR3 region is kept as DNA, spanning 48 bases read in frame from base 1. In regard to this clone: Its antigen is not yet known. Base quality data are lacking; no much larger clone is found one base away.

The trial excluded patients who had a history of autoimmune disease or who were on systemic immunosuppression. Peripheral blood for TCR sequencing was collected from all dose cohorts at baseline, on cycle 4 day 1, and on cycle 7 day 1. Samples were obtained from an open-label, multicenter, first-in-human phase I dose-escalation trial of ivuxolimab. Adults with locally advanced or metastatic head and neck squamous cell, hepatocellular, melanoma or renal cell carcinoma were enrolled in the trial. Before TCR sequencing, CD4+ and CD8+ T cells were separately sorted from peripheral blood. What the research found in general, with its limitations: Which antigens the clonally expanded peripheral T cells were specific for was not determined. At doses of 0.1 to 3.0 mg/kg, clonal expansion of both CD4+ and CD8+ blood T cells was observed from baseline to week 6. In the 0.1-3.0 mg/kg groups, partial responders were among the patients with the lowest normalized peripheral clonal expansion, particularly in CD8+ T cells. After ivuxolimab, more expanded clones were found on average in CD8+ T cells than in CD4+ T cells. Low levels of normalized T-cell clonal expansion were also seen in some patients who did not respond.

Genomic DNA was extracted from sorted cells for sequencing of the TCRbeta CDR3 region. TCRbeta CDR3 regions were sequenced using the immunoSEQ Assay. Here the immuneACCESS table is served through TCRdb, limited to in-frame sequences with V and J called. Missing clones are a known gap in these copies; in checked studies unresolved V genes cover under half, and the rest lacks a known reason. The sample table shows approximately 24,000 clones, and roughly 84% are seen once. 15% to 20% of the sample is taken by the ten largest. The V gene is TRBV30 and the J gene is TRBJ2-7; the D gene cannot be resolved beyond TRBD1 or TRBD2, each matching 5 bases. Specimen: CD4+ or CD8+ T cells sorted from blood, collected in a trial of the OX40 agonist ivuxolimab. The sequence was obtained from an adult with an advanced solid tumor such as melanoma, head and neck, liver or kidney cancer. The encoded CDR3 is CAWSPPTSGTLYEQYF. The DNA reads as follows: TGTGCCTGGAGCCCCCCGACATCCGGGACGCTCTACGAGCAGTACTTC.